This TCR beta chain is drawn from a study of blood T cells in healthy people across ages. Individuals who donated were healthy Caucasians from Russia aged 6 to 90. Germline lookup yields CDR1 SQVTM and CDR2 ANQGSEA. The CDR3 is 13 amino acids. The V end was cut by 6 bases, the J end by 5 bases, with 14 bases between. The authors ran a second PCR of 7 to 11 cycles using a sample-barcoded 5' primer and a J-beta primer mix. A template-switch adaptor with 12 random nucleotides tagged each cDNA molecule. Using its own MiXCR run on the 5' RACE reads, TCRdb lists one record per CDR3 protein. The sample carries approximately 800,000 distinct CDR3 sequences, 55% to 75% recorded once.

The TCR was taken from a man aged 25-40 years in good health. This chain links TRBV29-1 with TRBJ2-1, with a weak D call TRBD2 (6 bases). The sequenced sample was blood. The CDR3: CSVPLAGHNEQFF. The CDR3 region has the DNA TGCAGCGTCCCACTAGCCGGGCACAATGAGCAGTTCTTC.